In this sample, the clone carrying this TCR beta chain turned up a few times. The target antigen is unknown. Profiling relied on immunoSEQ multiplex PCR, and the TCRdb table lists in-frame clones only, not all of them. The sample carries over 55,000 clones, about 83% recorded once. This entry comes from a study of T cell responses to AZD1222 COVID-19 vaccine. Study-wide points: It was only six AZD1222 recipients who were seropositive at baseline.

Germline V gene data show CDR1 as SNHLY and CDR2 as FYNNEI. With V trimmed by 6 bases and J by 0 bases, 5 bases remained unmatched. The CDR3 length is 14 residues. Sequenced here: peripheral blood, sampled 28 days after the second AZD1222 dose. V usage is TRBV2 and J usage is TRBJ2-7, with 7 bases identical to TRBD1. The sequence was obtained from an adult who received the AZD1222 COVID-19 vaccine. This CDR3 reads CASRGDSFSYEQYF. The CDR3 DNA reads TGTGCCAGCAGGGGGGACAGCTTCTCCTACGAGCAGTACTTC.